The 24 T cell receptor beta chains presented below share a single source sample, sequenced in a study of cytomegalovirus exposure and HLA in healthy donors. 13 Jbeta primers and 60 Vbeta primers were used for the PCR. Sequencing used immunoSEQ multiplex PCR; TCRdb keeps in-frame clones, though not all of them. The sample has approximately 160,000 clones; approximately 80% are singletons. Input material: PBMCs. These TCRs come from a woman aged 18-29 years in good health and CMV-seronegative.

CDR3 region: CASSSAGVGSYGYTF. DNA for the CDR3: TGTGCCAGCAGTTCCGCAGGGGTAGGAAGCTATGGCTACACCTTC. This chain uses TRBV27 with TRBJ1-2; a weak D match, TRBD1 (6 bases). The germline gives CDR1 MNHEY, CDR2 SMNVEV (reference sequence). Trimming pared 4 bases from V and 4 bases from J, leaving 16 bases between. The CDR3 spans 15 residues.

The rearrangement links TRBV28 to TRBJ2-5; 10 bases fit TRBD2. The CDR3 consists of 16 residues. CDR1 is MDHEN, CDR2 SYDVKM, per germline. With 4 bases clipped from V and 4 bases from J, the junction kept 9 bases outside the gene matches. This chain's CDR3 is CASSSPGSGRRETQYF. The CDR3 region has the DNA TGTGCCAGCAGTTCCCCTGGTAGCGGGAGGAGAGAGACCCAGTACTTC. The full variable domain, rest sourced from reference TRBV28 and TRBJ2-5, is DVKVTQSSRYLVKRTGEKVFLECVQDMDHENMFWYRQDPGLGLRLIYFSYDVKMKEKGDIPEGYSVSREKKERFSLILESASTNQTSMYLCASSSPGSGRRETQYFGPGTRLLVL.

This CDR3 reads CASSIRDRPYEQYF. The CDR3 DNA reads TGTGCCAGTAGTATCCGGGACAGACCCTACGAGCAGTACTTC. The chain employs TRBV19 and TRBJ2-7, with 7 bases fitting TRBD1. Germline loops: CDR1 LNHDA, CDR2 SQIVND (reference sequence). With V trimmed by 3 bases and J by 2 bases, 4 bases remained unmatched. The CDR3 runs to 14 residues. The complete variable domain, with remaining parts taken from reference TRBV19 and TRBJ2-7, reads DGGITQSPKYLFRKEGQNVTLSCEQNLNHDAMYWYRQDPGQGLRLIYYSQIVNDFQKGDIAEGYSVSREKKESFPLTVTSAQKNPTAFYLCASSIRDRPYEQYFGPGTRLTVT.

This chain links TRBV7-2 with TRBJ1-1; TRBD1 agrees at 10 bases. The germline gives CDR1 SGHTA, CDR2 FQGNSA. CDR3 length: 16 residues. V was pared by 5 bases and J by 5 bases, with 11 bases of the junction left unmatched. The CDR3 nucleotides are TGTGCCAGCAGCCCGAGATCCGGGACAGGGGCTACTGAAGCTTTCTTT. Its protein is CASSPRSGTGATEAFF.

This clone has only one observation. This chain connects TRBV7-8 to TRBJ1-5; the D is unclear. This CDR3 region has 16 residues. The V end lost 5 bases, the J end lost 5 bases, and 19 bases lay between the germline ends. From germline, CDR1 is SGHVS and CDR2 FQNEAQ. As DNA, the CDR3 is TGTGCCAGCAGCCTTAACCGGACTGTTATCGATCAGCCCCAGCATTTT. It codes for CASSLNRTVIDQPQHF.

The rearrangement uses TRBV5-1 and TRBJ2-5; the match to TRBD1 covers 7 bases. Germline V CDR1 and CDR2: SGHRS, YFSETQ. The length of the CDR3 is 13 residues. V shed 2 bases, J shed 3 bases, and the junction held 1 base outside the gene matches. The CDR3 coding sequence is TGCGCCAGCAGCTTTACAGGGGAAGAGACCCAGTACTTC. This gives the protein CASSFTGEETQYF.

This clone appeared a single time. The chain carries TRBV19 and TRBJ2-7; no firm D call. Germline CDR1 and CDR2: LNHDA and SQIVND (reference sequence). V was clipped by 5 bases and J by 0 bases, with 14 bases between them. This CDR3 has 15 amino acids. The CDR3 DNA sequence: TGTGCCAGTAGTTCTTCACGTTGGAGCTCCTACGAGCAGTACTTC. Translated, it gives CASSSSRWSSYEQYF. The variable domain in full, with the rest retrieved from reference TRBV19 and TRBJ2-7, is DGGITQSPKYLFRKEGQNVTLSCEQNLNHDAMYWYRQDPGQGLRLIYYSQIVNDFQKGDIAEGYSVSREKKESFPLTVTSAQKNPTAFYLCASSSSRWSSYEQYFGPGTRLTVT.

This chain connects TRBV6-5 to TRBJ1-1, with 8 bases that match TRBD1. This CDR3 comprises 14 residues. V dropped 6 bases and J dropped 5; count of bases not matched to a gene: 8. Germline V gives CDR1 MNHEY, CDR2 SVGAGI. The CDR3 nucleotides read TGTGCCAGCAGCCGAGACAGGGGAGGGACTGAAGCTTTCTTT. Amino acids: CASSRDRGGTEAFF.

The rearrangement links TRBV7-6 to TRBJ2-7; TRBD1 matches 7 bases. Trimming cost V 3 bases and J 2 bases; bases outside gene matches: 4. The CDR3 has 14 amino acids. Germline values: CDR1 SGHVS, CDR2 FNYEAQ. Written as DNA, the CDR3 is TGTGCCAGCAGCTTGGGGACAGCGACCTACGAGCAGTACTTC. The encoded protein is CASSLGTATYEQYF.

The genes are TRBV6-5 and TRBJ2-7; 7 bases are a match to TRBD2. The junction had 5 bases not matched to a gene; V was cut back by 0 bases and J by 0 bases. Per germline, CDR1 MNHEY and CDR2 SVGAGI. The CDR3 contains 16 residues. The CDR3 protein is CASSYSVLAASYEQYF. DNA of the CDR3: TGTGCCAGCAGTTACTCGGTTCTAGCGGCCTCCTACGAGCAGTACTTC.

This clone was seen more than once but under ten times. This sequence joins TRBV6-5 and TRBJ1-5; the D is unclear. Germline V lookup: CDR1 MNHEY, CDR2 SVGAGI. The CDR3 is 13 residues long. Trimming took 4 bases from V and 5 from J, leaving 9 bases between them. CDR3 loop: CASSSTFDQPQHF. The CDR3 bases are TGTGCCAGCAGTTCTACGTTTGATCAGCCCCAGCATTTT.

J is TRBJ1-1 and V is TRBV7-2, with D perhaps matching TRBD1 (5 bases). The CDR3 spans 15 residues. Trimming cost V 7 bases and J 1 base, with 16 bases left between them. The V gene's germline CDR1 is SGHTA and CDR2 FQGNSA. CDR3 in DNA: TGTGCCAGCACCCCCCGGGGGGTTACGAACACTGAAGCTTTCTTT. The encoded protein is CASTPRGVTNTEAFF.

This rearrangement joins TRBV9 to TRBJ2-5, with 11 bases identical to TRBD2. The DNA end is more similar to TRBJ2-7, so the J call may be wrong. CDR1 and CDR2 (germline): SGDLS, YYNGEE. This CDR3 has 15 residues. The CDR3 bases are TGTGCCAGCAGCTCAATGCCGGGACTAGCGGACGAGCAGTACTTC. It translates to CASSSMPGLADEQYF.

This chain connects TRBV2 to TRBJ2-3; D perhaps matches TRBD1 (6 bases). With 5 bases removed from V and 2 bases from J, the gap between germline ends came to 8 bases. The CDR3 has 13 amino acids. Germline V gene data show CDR1 as SNHLY and CDR2 as FYNNEI. The DNA for the CDR3 is TGTGCCAGCAGTCGACAGGTCACAGATACGCAGTATTTT. It codes for CASSRQVTDTQYF. Supplemented by reference TRBV2 and TRBJ2-3, the full variable domain reads EPEVTQTPSHQVTQMGQEVILRCVPISNHLYFYWYRQILGQKVEFLVSFYNNEISEKSEIFDDQFSVERPDGSNFTLKIRSTKLEDSAMYFCASSRQVTDTQYFGPGTRLTVL.

The chain combines TRBV25-1 with TRBJ2-7, with 8 positions matching TRBD1. This CDR3 comprises 13 residues. Germline CDR1 and CDR2: MGHDK and SYGVNS. Trimming at V came to 6 bases and at J to 4 bases, leaving 5 bases not matched to a gene. CDR3 sequence (DNA): TGTGCCAGCAGGGGGACAGGACCTTACGAGCAGTACTTC. This codes for CASRGTGPYEQYF.

This clone was recorded once. This chain links TRBV5-1 with TRBJ2-1; 11 nucleotides match TRBD2. Trimming at V came to 5 bases and at J to 8 bases, leaving 9 bases not matched to a gene. Germline CDR1 is SGHRS and CDR2 is YFSETQ. The CDR3 has 15 residues. The CDR3 loop reads CASRKLAGVGDEQFF. CDR3 bases: TGCGCCAGCAGGAAACTAGCGGGGGTCGGCGATGAGCAGTTCTTC.

The chain links TRBV5-5 to TRBJ1-4, with 7 bases matching TRBD1. The CDR3 consists of 17 residues. J gave up 3 bases and V 4 bases, and 12 bases lay outside the gene matches. Germline CDR1 is SGHKS and CDR2 is YYEKEE (reference sequence). CDR3 in DNA: TGTGCCAGCAGCCCGTATATTCGACAGGGTCCTAATGAAAAACTGTTTTTT. It translates to CASSPYIRQGPNEKLFF.

This clone was observed once. The chain links TRBV6-5 to TRBJ2-7; 7 bases are a match to TRBD2. The J segment lost 6 bases and the V segment lost 5 bases, leaving 7 bases of the junction unmatched. Germline CDR1 and CDR2: MNHEY and SVGAGI. The CDR3 extends over 13 amino acids. The CDR3, as DNA: TGTGCCAGCAGTCGGCCAGGCGGGGGCGAGCAGTACTTC. Its protein product is CASSRPGGGEQYF.

This clone was detected a few times. The CDR3 is CASRRQGAAGELFF. In DNA form, the CDR3 reads TGCGCCAGTCGACGCCAAGGGGCCGCCGGGGAGCTGTTTTTT. The rearrangement uses TRBV4-3 and TRBJ2-2; TRBD1 is a possible D gene (5 bases). Germline CDR1 reads LGHNA; CDR2 reads YSLEER. With 9 bases removed from V and 6 bases from J, the gap between germline ends came to 17 bases. This CDR3 is built from 14 residues.

This chain uses TRBV5-1 with TRBJ2-3, with 8 bases aligning to TRBD2. V lost 1 base and J lost 4; bases outside the gene matches: 8. Per the germline V gene, CDR1 is SGHRS and CDR2 is YFSETQ. This CDR3 has 16 amino acids. The CDR3 DNA is TGCGCCAGCAGCTTGTCGCCTTCGGGAGGGGCAGATACGCAGTATTTT. Translation gives CASSLSPSGGADTQYF. Full variable domain (remainder filled in from reference TRBV5-1 and TRBJ2-3): KAGVTQTPRYLIKTRGQQVTLSCSPISGHRSVSWYQQTPGQGLQFLFEYFSETQRNKGNFPGRFSGRQFSNSRSEMNVSTLELGDSALYLCASSLSPSGGADTQYFGPGTRLTVL.

V and J are TRBV6-6 and TRBJ1-1, with TRBD1 matching 8 bases. This CDR3 comprises 14 residues. Germline V CDR1 and CDR2: MNHNY, SVGAGI (reference sequence). Trimming cost V 6 bases and J 3 bases; bases outside gene matches: 6. The DNA for the CDR3 is TGTGCCAGCAGACAGACAGGGGATCACACTGAAGCTTTCTTT. Its translation: CASRQTGDHTEAFF.

The CDR3 protein is CASSSEGLAGIYNEQFF. As DNA, the CDR3 is TGTGCCAGCAGCTCCGAGGGGCTAGCGGGAATTTACAATGAGCAGTTCTTC. This chain links TRBV13 with TRBJ2-1; 9 nucleotides align to TRBD2. The CDR3 totals 17 residues. Trimming cost V 4 bases and J 4 bases; bases outside gene matches: 11. Germline V lookup: CDR1 PRHDT, CDR2 FYEKMQ (reference sequence). Complete variable domain (other parts from reference TRBV13 and TRBJ2-1): AAGVIQSPRHLIKEKRETATLKCYPIPRHDTVYWYQQGPGQDPQFLISFYEKMQSDKGSIPDRFSAQQFSDYHSELNMSSLELGDSALYFCASSSEGLAGIYNEQFFGPGTRLTVL.

The chain recombines TRBV19 with TRBJ1-1; D not resolved. The length of the CDR3 is 17 residues. The germline CDR1 and CDR2 sequences are LNHDA and SQIVND (reference sequence). V was shortened by 3 bases and J by 0 bases, with 17 bases between the two germline ends. The CDR3 nucleotides are TGTGCCAGTAGTATTAAGGCCGGGGATGACATGAACACTGAAGCTTTCTTT. Encoded protein: CASSIKAGDDMNTEAFF.

In this sample, this clone turned up once. The chain joins TRBV28 to TRBJ2-1; 8 bases are a match to TRBD2. V shed 3 bases and J 5 bases; nucleotides not matched to a gene: 12. CDR3 size: 17 residues. Per germline, CDR1 MDHEN and CDR2 SYDVKM. CDR3 residues: CASSFPPNSGDHNEQFF. The CDR3, as DNA: TGTGCCAGCAGTTTCCCCCCTAATAGCGGGGACCACAATGAGCAGTTCTTC.